This paragraph covers one TCR beta chain sequence. The repertoire was sequenced with immunoSEQ multiplex PCR; TCRdb's copy has only in-frame clones and lacks some. The sample holds about 350,000 clones, about 87% seen once. The sample originates from a study of Ad26.COV2.S vaccination and SARS-CoV-2 variants. Stated treatment: about 20 received Ad26.COV2.S at low or high dose, single or two shots; 5 received placebo; per-sample allocation not given. Specimen acquisition occurred on day 63 following the initial vaccine or placebo injection. V trimming: 2 bases; J trimming: 3 bases; junction bases outside the gene matches: 1. This CDR3 comprises 15 residues. Germline values: CDR1 SEHNR, CDR2 FQNEAQ (reference sequence).

Sequences were derived from peripheral blood, sampled in a trial of Ad26.COV2.S vaccine versus placebo. This receptor was identified in a person between 18 and 60 years old who received the Ad26.COV2.S COVID-19 vaccine or a placebo. The gene calls are TRBV7-9 and TRBJ2-5, with 12 bases identical to TRBD2. CDR3 in DNA: TGTGCCAGCAGCTTACGGACTAGCGGGAAAGAGACCCAGTACTTC. It codes for CASSLRTSGKETQYF.